These 25 T cell receptor beta chains share one sample of origin, sequenced in a study of blood T cell repertoires in COVID-19 (dated by TCRdb to 2018 to 2020). The protocol used for the library was the immunoSEQ multiplex PCR assay. TCRdb took this table from immuneACCESS and kept in-frame rearrangements with V and J called. Such tables lack part of the clones; where checked against another copy, unresolved V genes explain under half of the gap, and the rest is unexplained. This sample has approximately 190,000 clones in its table, and approximately 84% of those were observed once. Roughly 6.9% of the sample goes to the ten largest clones. The sequenced sample was peripheral blood. Receptors originate from a human donor with acute or convalescent COVID-19. The donor label of this sample is uncertain.

This chain joins TRBV18 and TRBJ2-3; D might be TRBD1 (6 bases). CDR1 and CDR2 from the germline V gene are KGHSH and LQKENI. The CDR3 extends over 16 amino acids. Trimming pared 3 bases from V and 5 bases from J, leaving 18 bases between. The CDR3 sequence is CASSPILTGLVDTQYF. CDR3 sequence (DNA): TGTGCCAGCTCACCTATTTTGACAGGCCTCGTAGATACGCAGTATTTT.

DNA for the CDR3: TGTGCCAGTGTGAGGGGGCTAGCGGGAGGGGGGACGTGGAATGAGCAGTTCTTC. It is translated as CASVRGLAGGGTWNEQFF. The chain carries TRBV27 and TRBJ2-1; 12 nucleotides agree with TRBD2. J lost 7 bases, V lost 9 bases, and 19 bases had no gene match. CDR1 is MNHEY and CDR2 is SMNVEV in the germline V gene (reference sequence). The CDR3 has 18 residues.

The J gene is TRBJ2-7, the V gene TRBV5-1; 8 nucleotides match TRBD1. Germline loops: CDR1 SGHRS, CDR2 YFSETQ. V trimming: 4 bases; J trimming: 4 bases; junction bases outside the gene matches: 7. This CDR3 has 14 amino acids. CDR3 DNA: TGCGCCAGCAGCCAGGACAGGGCCGGTTACGAGCAGTACTTC. This gives the protein CASSQDRAGYEQYF.

The chain employs TRBV19 and TRBJ2-1, with 9 bases that match TRBD1. CDR1 is LNHDA and CDR2 is SQIVND in the germline V gene (reference sequence). J lost 1 base, V lost 7 bases, and 2 bases had no gene match. The CDR3 is 14 residues long. The CDR3 here is CASKDRGSYNEQFF. The CDR3 DNA reads TGTGCCAGTAAGGACAGGGGATCCTACAATGAGCAGTTCTTC.

The chain carries TRBV19 and TRBJ2-1; TRBD2 matches 7 bases. This CDR3 is 18 amino acids long. Germline V gene data show CDR1 as LNHDA and CDR2 as SQIVND (reference sequence). With V trimmed by 4 bases and J by 8 bases, 20 bases remained unmatched. CDR3 nucleotide sequence: TGTGCCAGTAGTAAAGGCCCGCAAGGCGGGAGAGTGGCTGATGAGCAGTTCTTC. Translating gives CASSKGPQGGRVADEQFF.

The chain is built from TRBV5-1 and TRBJ2-7; TRBD2 matches 7 bases. With 4 bases clipped from V and 4 bases from J, the junction kept 8 bases outside the gene matches. Germline V gives CDR1 SGHRS, CDR2 YFSETQ. CDR3 length: 14 residues. The CDR3 DNA is TGCGCCAGCAGCGCCACCGGGACTACTTACGAGCAGTACTTC. Its protein is CASSATGTTYEQYF.

The chain is built from TRBV3-1 (or the pseudogene TRBV3-2) and TRBJ2-3; 9 bases agree with TRBD1. CDR3 size: 16 residues. Losses at the gene ends were 4 bases for V and 2 bases for J; bases not matched to a gene: 7. From germline, CDR1 is LGHDT and CDR2 YNNKEL (reference sequence). As DNA, the CDR3 is TGTGCCAGCAGCCCAGGGGGACAGGGCCCCACAGATACGCAGTATTTT. As protein: CASSPGGQGPTDTQYF.

This sequence joins TRBV4-1 and TRBJ2-5; 8 bases agree with TRBD1. This CDR3 contains 14 residues. Germline V gene data show CDR1 as MGHRA and CDR2 as YSYEKL. V lost 3 bases, J lost 4 bases, and 4 bases stayed unmatched. The DNA for the CDR3 is TGCGCCAGCAGCCACCCCGGACAGGGAGAGACCCAGTACTTC. The encoded protein is CASSHPGQGETQYF.

This chain joins TRBV10-3 and TRBJ1-2; TRBD1 agrees at 8 bases. V lost 6 bases to trimming and J lost 1 base; unmatched junction nucleotides: 7. Germline V CDR1 and CDR2: ENHRY, SYGVKD. The CDR3 spans 15 residues. CDR3 protein: CAISTGQAINYGYTF. CDR3 sequence (DNA): TGTGCCATCAGCACGGGACAGGCGATTAACTATGGCTACACCTTC.

The chain has TRBV19 and TRBJ2-1, with D tentatively TRBD1 (5 bases). CDR3 length: 13 residues. The ends were cut back, 3 bases at V and 6 bases at J, with 9 bases in the middle. In germline, CDR1 is LNHDA, CDR2 SQIVND (reference sequence). The CDR3 region is CASSMVQGNEQFF. For the CDR3, the DNA is TGTGCCAGTAGTATGGTGCAGGGCAATGAGCAGTTCTTC.

This chain joins TRBV10-2 and TRBJ1-5; no clear D. CDR3 length: 14 amino acids. V was cut by 6 bases and J by 0 bases, with 9 bases left in between. From germline, CDR1 is WSHSY and CDR2 SAAADI. The chain's CDR3 is CASSPGDSNQPQHF. The CDR3, as DNA: TGCGCCAGCAGCCCGGGTGATAGCAATCAGCCCCAGCATTTT.

In its sample, this clone was seen once. The chain joins TRBV10-3 to TRBJ2-7, with a possible D match to TRBD2 (5 bases). The CDR3 runs to 13 residues. Trimming removed 8 bases at V and 3 bases at J, with 14 bases between. The germline CDR1 and CDR2 sequences are ENHRY and SYGVKD. The CDR3: CAIRRGLLYEQYF. CDR3 nucleotide sequence: TGTGCCATCCGCCGGGGTTTACTCTACGAGCAGTACTTC.

The V gene is TRBV19, the J gene TRBJ1-1, with a possible D match to TRBD1 (6 bases). Germline values: CDR1 LNHDA, CDR2 SQIVND (reference sequence). V was clipped by 2 bases and J by 2 bases, with 12 bases between them. CDR3 length equals 15 residues. The CDR3 region has the DNA TGTGCCAGTAGTATATTTGCGGGGGCCAACACTGAAGCTTTCTTT. It specifies CASSIFAGANTEAFF.

A note on this clone: Other DNA sequences in this specimen translate into the identical CDR3. The chain employs TRBV12-3 or TRBV12-4 and TRBJ1-2; D is perhaps TRBD1 (6 bases). V was shortened by 5 bases and J by 1 base, with 8 bases between the two germline ends. The CDR3 totals 13 residues. This CDR3 is CASSPQGNYGYTF. The DNA for the CDR3 is TGTGCCAGCAGTCCACAGGGTAACTATGGCTACACCTTC.

The chain's CDR3 is CASSVEAGGNIQYF. The CDR3 region has the DNA TGTGCCAGCAGCGTAGAGGCCGGGGGTAACATTCAGTACTTC. The V call is TRBV9, the J call TRBJ2-4; D may be TRBD2 (6 bases). V lost 0 bases to trimming and J lost 7 bases, with 11 bases between them. The CDR3 runs 14 residues. Looked up from germline, CDR1 is SGDLS and CDR2 is YYNGEE. The complete variable domain, with remaining parts taken from reference TRBV9 and TRBJ2-4, reads DSGVTQTPKHLITATGQRVTLRCSPRSGDLSVYWYQQSLDQGLQFLIQYYNGEERAKGNILERFSAQQFPDLHSELNLSSLELGDSALYFCASSVEAGGNIQYFGAGTRLSVL.

The V and J genes are TRBV7-2 and TRBJ2-1; 10 positions match TRBD1. Losses at the gene ends were 4 bases for V and 8 bases for J; bases not matched to a gene: 8. Germline V gene sequence: CDR1 SGHTA, CDR2 FQGNSA. This CDR3 has 15 residues. The CDR3 sequence: CASSSRGQGWDEQFF. The CDR3 DNA follows: TGTGCCAGCAGCTCCCGGGGACAGGGGTGGGATGAGCAGTTCTTC.

J is TRBJ1-3 and V is TRBV30; TRBD1 matches at 9 bases. CDR1 GTSNPN and CDR2 SVGIG come from the germline V gene (reference sequence). The CDR3 length is 17 residues. Trimming at V came to 3 bases and at J to 2 bases, leaving 11 bases not matched to a gene. The CDR3, as DNA: TGTGCCTGGAGGCCTAAGGGACAGGGAAGGCCTGGAAACACCATATATTTT. The encoded protein is CAWRPKGQGRPGNTIYF.

The V gene is TRBV28, the J gene TRBJ2-7, with D tentatively TRBD2 (7 bases). Trimming pared 6 bases from V and 4 bases from J, leaving 19 bases between. The germline CDR1 and CDR2 sequences are MDHEN and SYDVKM. CDR3 length equals 15 residues. CDR3 in amino acids: CASSQGGALEYEQYF. For the CDR3, the DNA is TGTGCCAGCAGCCAAGGGGGGGCCCTGGAGTACGAGCAGTACTTC.

The J gene is TRBJ2-1, the V gene TRBV6-5; 9 positions match TRBD2. Losses at the gene ends were 5 bases for V and 2 bases for J; bases not matched to a gene: 4. The germline gives CDR1 MNHEY, CDR2 SVGAGI. The CDR3 totals 15 residues. This CDR3 is CASSPGTSTYNEQFF. In DNA, the CDR3 is TGTGCCAGCAGTCCCGGGACTAGCACCTACAATGAGCAGTTCTTC.

V gene TRBV2 combines with J gene TRBJ2-1; 8 bases line up with TRBD2. V was clipped by 2 bases and J by 5 bases; unmatched bases: 8. The CDR3 loop spans 16 amino acids. CDR1 and CDR2 from the germline V gene are SNHLY and FYNNEI. The chain's CDR3 is CASSERFGRANNEQFF. The CDR3 coding sequence is TGTGCCAGCAGTGAACGTTTCGGGAGGGCCAACAATGAGCAGTTCTTC.

This clone was counted only a few times. The sample contains more than one DNA sequence encoding this CDR3. The J gene is TRBJ2-2, the V gene TRBV9, with D unresolved. V dropped 4 bases and J dropped 1 base, with 5 bases sitting between them. The CDR3 has 13 amino acids. Per the germline V gene, CDR1 is SGDLS and CDR2 is YYNGEE. DNA for the CDR3: TGTGCCAGCAGCCCGAGGAACACCGGGGAGCTGTTTTTT. Protein product: CASSPRNTGELFF. The full variable domain, in which reference TRBV9 and TRBJ2-2 provide the parts outside the CDR3, is DSGVTQTPKHLITATGQRVTLRCSPRSGDLSVYWYQQSLDQGLQFLIQYYNGEERAKGNILERFSAQQFPDLHSELNLSSLELGDSALYFCASSPRNTGELFFGEGSRLTVL.

The V and J genes are TRBV6-5 and TRBJ1-3; TRBD1 might be the D (5 bases). Per germline, CDR1 MNHEY and CDR2 SVGAGI. V was clipped by 5 bases and J by 2 bases, with 13 bases between them. This CDR3 contains 15 residues. CDR3 sequence: CASSITGSPGNTIYF. As DNA, the CDR3 is TGTGCCAGCAGTATTACAGGTTCTCCTGGAAACACCATATATTTT.

V and J are TRBV18 and TRBJ1-1; D perhaps matches TRBD1 (5 bases). CDR1 and CDR2 (germline): KGHSH, LQKENI. V lost 3 bases and J lost 0, with 8 bases in between. The CDR3 is 14 amino acids. The DNA for the CDR3 is TGTGCCAGCTCACCGGGGCGTCTGAACACTGAAGCTTTCTTT. The encoded protein is CASSPGRLNTEAFF. The whole variable domain, filled in from reference TRBV18 and TRBJ1-1, reads NAGVMQNPRHLVRRRGQEARLRCSPMKGHSHVYWYRQLPEEGLKFMVYLQKENIIDESGMPKERFSAEFPKEGPSILRIQQVVRGDSAAYFCASSPGRLNTEAFFGQGTRLTVV.

The J gene is TRBJ1-4, the V gene TRBV4-3, with D perhaps matching TRBD1 (5 bases). Trimming removed 0 bases at V and 8 bases at J, with 10 bases between. The germline V gene encodes CDR1 LGHNA and CDR2 YSLEER. This CDR3 has 14 amino acids. The CDR3 sequence: CASSQERGREKLFF. The CDR3 coding sequence is TGCGCCAGCAGCCAAGAAAGGGGCAGAGAAAAACTGTTTTTT.

About this clone itself: The same CDR3 is also encoded by other DNA sequences in this sample. This chain connects TRBV5-1 to TRBJ2-3; perhaps TRBD1 as D (5 bases). CDR1 and CDR2 from the germline V gene are SGHRS and YFSETQ. V lost 2 bases, J lost 3 bases, and 7 bases lay in between. This CDR3 is built from 13 residues. The CDR3 sequence: CASSLPGTDTQYF. DNA of the CDR3: TGCGCCAGCAGCTTACCAGGGACAGATACGCAGTATTTT.